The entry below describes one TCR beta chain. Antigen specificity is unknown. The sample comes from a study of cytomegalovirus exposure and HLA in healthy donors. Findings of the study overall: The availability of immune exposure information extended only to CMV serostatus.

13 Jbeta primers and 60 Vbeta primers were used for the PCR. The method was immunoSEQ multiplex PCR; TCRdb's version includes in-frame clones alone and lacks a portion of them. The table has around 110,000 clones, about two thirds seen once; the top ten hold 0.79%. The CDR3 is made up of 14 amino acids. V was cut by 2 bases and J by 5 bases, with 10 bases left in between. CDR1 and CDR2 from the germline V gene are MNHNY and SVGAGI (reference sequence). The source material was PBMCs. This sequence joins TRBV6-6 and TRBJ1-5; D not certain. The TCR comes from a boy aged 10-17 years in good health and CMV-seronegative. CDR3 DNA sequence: TGTGCCAGCAGTTACCCGGAGGACCATCAGCCCCAGCATTTT. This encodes CASSYPEDHQPQHF.